This TCR beta chain appears in the sequencing data of a study of cytomegalovirus exposure and HLA in healthy donors (dated by TCRdb to about 2017). At the level of the whole study: In an earlier analysis of 587 of the donors, approximately 300 Gb of sequence data and approximately 100 million unique TCR beta sequences from 150 million to 200 million T cells were reported. An early release that covered roughly 600 HLA-typed donors contained approximately 300 gigabases of sequencing data and around 80 million unique TCR sequences. The genetic ancestry cluster associated with self-reported Caucasian donors included roughly four fifths of the roughly 380 genotyped donors. The study was designed to test whether signatures of past pathogen exposure could be identified by cataloging public T cell receptors. Using immunosequencing, the study profiled T cell repertoires from some 670 subjects and related those repertoires to cytomegalovirus serostatus. Along with the approximately 650-subject first cohort, a separate validation cohort of over a hundred different subjects was used. High-throughput TCR immunosequencing, statistical association of individual TCRs with disease status, and machine learning were combined to predict cytomegalovirus infection status. In a later analysis, previously published TCR beta repertoires from several hundred donors were re-analyzed and high-resolution HLA genotyping was added so that TCR occurrence patterns could be studied. Rather than using new phenotypic data, the later analysis identified candidate immune exposures from TCR beta sequences and from how often those sequences occurred across donors. An earlier analysis of fewer than 700 of the donors applied high-throughput TCR beta sequencing to assess whether each TCR beta V gene segment acted as functional or pseudogenic. Donor age, sex, ethnicity and CMV serostatus were compiled alongside the repertoire data. Genome-wide SNP genotypes for about 55% of the roughly 670 donors were used in a later genetic analysis, which treated that subset as a discovery cohort. All discovery cohort repertoires had been generated on a single sequencing platform. Class I and class II HLA loci were covered by the typing at four-digit resolution. The number of donors typed differed by locus, with about 629-630 for A, B, C, DRB1 and DQB1, more than 500 for DQA1, approximately 580 for DPA1, and approximately 470 for DPB1. Four to six DR-DQ haplotypes were handled as single units for association and clustering, since linkage in the cohort was strong. Among about 400 genotyped donors of the cohort, an average of roughly 230,000 unique TCR beta nucleotide sequences was sequenced per donor, of which about 19% were non-productive.

The cohort comprised fewer than 700 healthy bone marrow donors. Cohort members were all nominally healthy when sampled, although unrecorded immune exposures were likely present. The donor tested CMV seropositive and was one of the 289 seropositive cohort members. Every donor gave a peripheral blood sample, and the peripheral blood mononuclear cells from that sample were used for TCR beta sequencing. Genomic DNA was extracted from the blood cell samples with the Qiagen DNeasy Blood Extraction Kit. Library method: the immunoSEQ multiplex PCR assay. A mixture of 60 forward primers for TCR Vbeta segments and 13 reverse primers for TCR Jbeta segments was used in the multiplex PCR. The CDR3 region of rearranged TCR beta genes was amplified from genomic DNA with a multiplex PCR assay. The Illumina HiSeq System was used to sequence the amplified TCR beta libraries as 87-base-pair reads. Regarding the original processing steps: In a later analysis, some 80 million unique TCR beta chains were counted across the approximately 640 repertoires, and approximately 9.9 million of these chains were shared by at least two donors. Raw reads were error-corrected and collapsed into unique sequences with a nearest-neighbor algorithm that merged closely related sequences to remove PCR and sequencing errors. V, D and J gene segments were assigned by aligning CDR3 sequences to IMGT reference sequences. Each retained sequence needed at least a six-nucleotide match to both a V gene segment and a J gene segment. A rearrangement was called productive if the CDR3 had no stop codons and remained in frame with V and J, and every other rearrangement was called non-productive. CDR3 was defined by IMGT convention, running from the second conserved V-encoded cysteine to the conserved J-encoded phenylalanine. In an earlier analysis of around 640 of the donors, sequences lacking an unambiguous match to a single V gene segment were excluded. An earlier analysis of 587 of the donors called V segments functional above 56.7% productive rearrangements and segregating when the between-donor standard deviation exceeded 5%. A statistical classification framework was developed to diagnose cytomegalovirus status using the catalog of TCR beta chain sequences. V and J gene assignment, in a later analysis, came from comparing TCR nucleotide sequences with IMGT/GENE-DB human TR gene sequences. A later analysis assigned CDR3 sequences and most-parsimonious VDJ recombination scenarios with the TCRdist pipeline. A later analysis defined each TCR beta chain by its CDR3 amino acid sequence plus V-gene family, and excluded reads lacking a unique V-gene family. As a way to deal with suspected cross-contamination and a sequencing artifact, a later analysis dropped nearly 600 nucleotide sequences that were highly shared and had low generation probability. In a later analysis, a clonal expansion index for each public chain was calculated from normalized within-repertoire ranks of inferred template counts. Generation probabilities in a later analysis came from a VDJ recombination model fitted to out-of-frame rearrangements, and those results were checked against IGoR. In a later analysis, hypergeometric tests were used to score TCR-TCR, TCR-HLA and TCR-CMV co-occurrence, with a repertoire-size bias correction applied to TCR pairs. A later analysis estimated false discovery rates by permuting HLA or CMV assignments 20 times. In a later analysis, co-occurring TCRs were grouped using DBSCAN, and TCRdist sequence similarity was added for clustering within HLA-allele-positive subsets. Co-occurrence clustering excluded repertoires with fewer than 30,000 or more than 120,000 public chains, plus five with anomalous nucleotide sharing. TCRdb re-hosts the immuneACCESS table, in-frame sequences only. Its copies lack some clones; in the studies checked, an unresolved V gene accounts for under half of them, and the cause for the rest is not known. V and J calls and clone size are those listed in that table; D and trimming were worked out from the DNA. For this sample the table gives some 160,000 clones, of which 70% to 85% were detected only once. Clones ranked in the top ten supply under 8% of the sample.

A remark on this clone: Its recognized antigen is unknown. No base-level quality is on record; no much larger clone is a single base apart.

Paper-wide results and their limitations: Compared with equally common non-associated chains, HLA-associated TCR beta chains in a later analysis were more clonally expanded and had lower generation probabilities. In a later genetic analysis, a missense DCLRE1C variant was associated with V-gene and J-gene trimming of TCR beta chains, and the association was replicated in an independent cohort. Specific HLA alleles were associated with 16,951 TCR beta sequences at a false discovery rate of 0.05 in a later analysis. While some public TCRs were present in many individuals, most TCR sequences turned up only very rarely across donors. According to a later analysis, parvovirus B19, influenza, CMV and Epstein-Barr virus appeared linked to several top co-occurrence clusters. Cytomegalovirus status was reported to be diagnosed by the classifier with high specificity and sensitivity in both the original and validation cohorts. The only immune exposure information available for the cohort was CMV serostatus. A few of the identified cytomegalovirus-associated TCR beta chains were confirmed in vitro to be specific for cytomegalovirus antigens. The study listed around 160 TCR beta chains as associated with cytomegalovirus. Most CMV-associated TCR beta chains appeared to be HLA-restricted in a later analysis, and the HLA associations seemed to be driven largely by CMV exposure. A later analysis found that TCR association rates varied across HLA loci, with DRB1 alleles showing the most associated TCRs and HLA-C alleles the fewest. Because counts were too low, roughly 17 rarely observed V segments, including chromosome 9 orphons, were left out of the earlier analysis of a few hundred of the donors. Because HLA typing was unavailable for some donors at each locus, only the typed subset was used in association tests. In an earlier analysis of 587 of the donors, most TCR beta V segments appeared in productive rearrangements about 90% or about 30% of the time, broadly matching IMGT annotations. Only TCR beta chains were sequenced in this cohort, and the absence of alpha or paired-chain data limited detectable features. According to the authors, the approach could potentially be generalized to other disease states and immunological phenotypes. According to a later genetic analysis, donors in an Asian-associated ancestry cluster had fewer N-insertions in productive TCRs than the approximately 610-donor mean. A further reported finding was that TCR beta sequences accurately predicted the HLA-A and HLA-B alleles for most subjects in the first cohort. Presence/absence analyses assumed roughly uniform sequencing depth across donors, an assumption that may not hold. The sequencing pipeline was judged likely to have produced a cluster of highly shared sequence variants as a technical artifact. When HLA alleles, especially DR and DQ, strongly co-occurred, attributing TCR associations to individual alleles was difficult. Correlated functional status among segregating V segments might be attributable to linkage disequilibrium, but an unknown experimental factor could not be ruled out.

The sequence came from a man aged 45 to 65 in good health and CMV-seropositive. The source material was PBMCs.

The encoded CDR3 is CASSPTGVYEQFF. Read as DNA, the sequence is TGTGCCAGCAGCCCAACAGGGGTCTATGAGCAGTTCTTC. This receptor chain uses TRBV11-3 and TRBJ2-1; TRBD1 aligns with 7 central bases. CDR1 SGHNT and CDR2 YENEEA are derived from the germline V gene. V and J are trimmed by 5 bases and 8 bases, and the gene matches miss 6 bases of the junction. The CDR3, cysteine through phenylalanine, is 13 amino acids long. The entry retains the CDR3 DNA only, 39 bases that are in frame from base 1.